Listed below are T cell receptor beta chains from one sample, sequenced in a study of PD-L1 blockade in urothelial cancer. TCRdb keeps only in-frame clones here, not all; method: immunoSEQ multiplex PCR. The sample holds under 100,000 clones, about 81% seen once. Sequences were derived from PBMCs, sampled around atezolizumab (anti-PD-L1) treatment. The receptors were sampled from a man between 70 and 80 years old with urothelial cancer. The CDR3 runs from the conserved cysteine through the conserved F or W. The order of the fields is D gene, J gene, clone size, V gene, CDR3 length, CDR3 DNA, CDR3 protein. D genes are given only for firm matches. A clone size is listed for some rows: how often the clone was seen (once, few, many), or a class if it is expanded.

d_gene: TRBD2
j_gene: TRBJ2-1
abundance: NA
v_gene: TRBV9
len: 15
CDR3nt: TGTGCCAGCACGATGGCGGGGACTAGTTCCAATGAGCAGTTCTTC
CDR3aa: CASTMAGTSSNEQFF

d_gene: NA
j_gene: TRBJ2-3
abundance: NA
v_gene: TRBV6-5
len: 16
CDR3nt: TGTGCCAGCAGTTACGAAGCTCCGAGTTTAACAGATACGCAGTATTTT
CDR3aa: CASSYEAPSLTDTQYF

d_gene: TRBD1
j_gene: TRBJ1-1
abundance: NA
v_gene: TRBV11-3
len: 15
CDR3nt: TGTGCCAGCAGCTTGCGACAGGGGGTGAACACTGAAGCTTTCTTT
CDR3aa: CASSLRQGVNTEAFF

d_gene: TRBD1
j_gene: TRBJ2-5
abundance: NA
v_gene: TRBV7-8
len: 13
CDR3nt: TGTGCCAGCAGCTCTTCACAGGGGGAGACCCAGTACTTC
CDR3aa: CASSSSQGETQYF

d_gene: NA
j_gene: TRBJ2-5
abundance: NA
v_gene: TRBV4-1
len: 14
CDR3nt: TGCGCCAGCAGCCAACAGGGCGACCAAGAGACCCAGTACTTC
CDR3aa: CASSQQGDQETQYF

d_gene: NA
j_gene: TRBJ1-5
abundance: NA
v_gene: TRBV2
len: 15
CDR3nt: TGTGCCAGCAGTGAAGAGAACCGAGCGGGCCAGCCCCAGCATTTT
CDR3aa: CASSEENRAGQPQHF

d_gene: NA
j_gene: TRBJ1-5
abundance: NA
v_gene: TRBV7-8
len: 15
CDR3nt: TGTGCCAGCAGCTTAGGGGGGACACAGAATCAGCCCCAGCATTTT
CDR3aa: CASSLGGTQNQPQHF

d_gene: NA
j_gene: TRBJ2-2
abundance: NA
v_gene: TRBV27
len: 16
CDR3nt: TGTGCCAGCAGTTCTCTCTTTAGGGGGATCACCGGGGAGCTGTTTTTT
CDR3aa: CASSSLFRGITGELFF

d_gene: NA
j_gene: TRBJ2-3
abundance: NA
v_gene: TRBV11-2
len: 12
CDR3nt: TGTGCCAGCAGCCCCGGAGTAGATACGCAGTATTTT
CDR3aa: CASSPGVDTQYF

d_gene: NA
j_gene: TRBJ1-1
abundance: NA
v_gene: TRBV6-6
len: 16
CDR3nt: TGTGCCAGCACCTACGGCAGGGGACGATCTAACACTGAAGCTTTCTTT
CDR3aa: CASTYGRGRSNTEAFF

d_gene: NA
j_gene: TRBJ1-2
abundance: few
v_gene: TRBV2
len: 14
CDR3nt: TGTGCCAGCAGTGAGGACGCCGGGGGCTATGGCTACACCTTC
CDR3aa: CASSEDAGGYGYTF

d_gene: TRBD2
j_gene: TRBJ2-6
abundance: NA
v_gene: TRBV10-3
len: 18
CDR3nt: TGTGCCATCACCCCCGAGTTGCGGGGGGGCCCTGGGGCCAACGTCCTGACTTTC
CDR3aa: CAITPELRGGPGANVLTF

d_gene: NA
j_gene: TRBJ2-1
abundance: NA
v_gene: TRBV7-9
len: 15
CDR3nt: TGTGCCAGCAGCCCCGGACAGCCTACCTACAATGAGCAGTTCTTC
CDR3aa: CASSPGQPTYNEQFF

d_gene: NA
j_gene: TRBJ2-5
abundance: NA
v_gene: TRBV19
len: 16
CDR3nt: TGTGCCAGTAGTATTAGGTATAGCCCCCCAACAGAGACCCAGTACTTC
CDR3aa: CASSIRYSPPTETQYF

d_gene: NA
j_gene: TRBJ2-2
abundance: NA
v_gene: TRBV18
len: 12
CDR3nt: TGTGCCAGCTCACCAATTCTCGGGGAGCTGTTTTTT
CDR3aa: CASSPILGELFF

d_gene: TRBD1
j_gene: TRBJ2-7
abundance: NA
v_gene: TRBV15
len: 14
CDR3nt: TGTGCCACCAGCTTGGACAGGGGGGGCTACGAGCAGTACTTC
CDR3aa: CATSLDRGGYEQYF

d_gene: TRBD2
j_gene: TRBJ2-1
abundance: NA
v_gene: TRBV11-2
len: 15
CDR3nt: TGTGCCAGCAGTCTTACTAGCGGGAGGCATAATGAGCAGTTCTTC
CDR3aa: CASSLTSGRHNEQFF

d_gene: NA
j_gene: TRBJ1-1
abundance: NA
v_gene: TRBV5-1
len: 13
CDR3nt: TGCGCCAGCAGCGTGGCCAGGGACACTGAAGCTTTCTTT
CDR3aa: CASSVARDTEAFF

d_gene: NA
j_gene: TRBJ1-2
abundance: NA
v_gene: TRBV5-1
len: 13
CDR3nt: TGCGCCAGCAGCCCCCGGGACACCCATGGCTACACCTTC
CDR3aa: CASSPRDTHGYTF

d_gene: TRBD1
j_gene: TRBJ1-3
abundance: NA
v_gene: TRBV2
len: 13
CDR3nt: TGTGCCAGCAGTCGACAGGGAGGAAACACCATATATTTT
CDR3aa: CASSRQGGNTIYF

d_gene: TRBD2
j_gene: TRBJ2-1
abundance: NA
v_gene: TRBV2
len: 15
CDR3nt: TGTGCCAGCAGCTTAAGCGGGGGAACCTACAATGAGCAGTTCTTC
CDR3aa: CASSLSGGTYNEQFF

d_gene: NA
j_gene: TRBJ2-7
abundance: NA
v_gene: TRBV28
len: 13
CDR3nt: TGTGCCAGCAGTTCCCCACAGGGCGACGAGCAGTACTTC
CDR3aa: CASSSPQGDEQYF

d_gene: TRBD2
j_gene: TRBJ2-1
abundance: NA
v_gene: TRBV7-8
len: 14
CDR3nt: TGTGCCAGCACCACCGGGCGGGAGGGCGATGAGCAGTTCTTC
CDR3aa: CASTTGREGDEQFF

d_gene: TRBD1
j_gene: TRBJ2-5
abundance: NA
v_gene: TRBV5-1
len: 17
CDR3nt: TGCGCCAGCAGCTGGGCCTCCGGGGACAGACCCAGGGAGACCCAGTACTTC
CDR3aa: CASSWASGDRPRETQYF

d_gene: TRBD2
j_gene: TRBJ2-3
abundance: NA
v_gene: TRBV7-9
len: 16
CDR3nt: TGTGCCAGCAGCTTACAGCGGGGGGGGGCCACAGATACGCAGTATTTT
CDR3aa: CASSLQRGGATDTQYF

d_gene: TRBD2
j_gene: TRBJ2-3
abundance: NA
v_gene: TRBV7-2
len: 16
CDR3nt: TGTGCCAGCAGCCATAGCGGGGGGGCTAGCACAGATACGCAGTATTTT
CDR3aa: CASSHSGGASTDTQYF

d_gene: TRBD2
j_gene: TRBJ2-3
abundance: NA
v_gene: TRBV19
len: 15
CDR3nt: TGTGCCAGTAGCAGACTAGCGGGAGGGGAAGATACGCAGTATTTT
CDR3aa: CASSRLAGGEDTQYF

d_gene: NA
j_gene: TRBJ1-3
abundance: once
v_gene: TRBV5-6
len: 17
CDR3nt: TGTGCCAGCAGCTTGTGGTTTTTCGGGGAGTCTGGAAACACCATATATTTT
CDR3aa: CASSLWFFGESGNTIYF

d_gene: NA
j_gene: TRBJ1-2
abundance: NA
v_gene: TRBV6-5
len: 15
CDR3nt: TGTGCCAGCAGCATTTACAGGGCAGGGAACTATGGCTACACCTTC
CDR3aa: CASSIYRAGNYGYTF

d_gene: TRBD1
j_gene: TRBJ1-1
abundance: NA
v_gene: TRBV29-1
len: 13
CDR3nt: TGCAGCGTGTGGACAGGGAGTTTATCTGAAGCTTTCTTT
CDR3aa: CSVWTGSLSEAFF

d_gene: NA
j_gene: TRBJ2-6
abundance: once
v_gene: TRBV4-1
len: 16
CDR3nt: TGCGCCAGCAGCCAAGCCGCGGCCTCTGGGGCCAACGTCCTGACTTTC
CDR3aa: CASSQAAASGANVLTF

d_gene: NA
j_gene: TRBJ2-7
abundance: NA
v_gene: TRBV10-3
len: 12
CDR3nt: TGTGCCGCATGGACAGACTCCTACGAGCAGTACTTC
CDR3aa: CAAWTDSYEQYF

d_gene: NA
j_gene: TRBJ2-6
abundance: NA
v_gene: TRBV9
len: 16
CDR3nt: TGTGCCAGCAGCCCCCGGCTAGCATCTGGGGCCAACGTCCTGACTTTC
CDR3aa: CASSPRLASGANVLTF

d_gene: TRBD1
j_gene: TRBJ1-2
abundance: NA
v_gene: TRBV11-2
len: 15
CDR3nt: TGTGCCAGCAGCTTTCTGGACAGGGGGATTGGTGGCTACACCTTC
CDR3aa: CASSFLDRGIGGYTF

d_gene: NA
j_gene: TRBJ1-1
abundance: NA
v_gene: TRBV2
len: 11
CDR3nt: TGTGCCAGCAGGATTTCGACAGAAGCTTTCTTT
CDR3aa: CASRISTEAFF

d_gene: TRBD1
j_gene: TRBJ2-5
abundance: NA
v_gene: TRBV9
len: 15
CDR3nt: TGTGCCAGCAGCGTAAAGACAGGGGGCAGAGAGACCCAGTACTTC
CDR3aa: CASSVKTGGRETQYF

d_gene: TRBD1
j_gene: TRBJ1-5
abundance: NA
v_gene: TRBV2
len: 15
CDR3nt: TGTGCCAGCAAGCTAGAGGCAGGGGGCCATCAGCCCCAGCATTTT
CDR3aa: CASKLEAGGHQPQHF